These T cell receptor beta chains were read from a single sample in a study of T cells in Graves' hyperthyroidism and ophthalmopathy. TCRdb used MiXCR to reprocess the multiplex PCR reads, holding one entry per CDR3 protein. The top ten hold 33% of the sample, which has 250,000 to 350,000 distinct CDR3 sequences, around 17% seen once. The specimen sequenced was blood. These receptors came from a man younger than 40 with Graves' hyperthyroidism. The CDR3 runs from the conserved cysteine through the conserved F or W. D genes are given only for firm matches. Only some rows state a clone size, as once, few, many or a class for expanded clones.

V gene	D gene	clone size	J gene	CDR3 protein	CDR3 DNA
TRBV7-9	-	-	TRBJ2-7	CASSLFQGSYEQYF	TGTGCCAGCAGCTTGTTCCAAGGGTCCTACGAGCAGTACTTC
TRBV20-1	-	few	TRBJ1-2	CSARVLVFGGYTF	TGCAGTGCTAGAGTTCTCGTGTTTGGTGGCTACACCTTC
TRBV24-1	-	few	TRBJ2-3	CATSDFGGQFTDTQYF	TGTGCCACCAGTGATTTTGGCGGACAGTTCACAGATACGCAGTATTTT
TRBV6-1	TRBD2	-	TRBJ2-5	CASSKGLAGGGETQYF	TGTGCCAGCAGTAAAGGACTAGCGGGAGGTGGAGAGACCCAGTACTTC
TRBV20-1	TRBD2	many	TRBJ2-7	CSAGTSGKYEQYF	TGCAGTGCTGGTACTAGCGGGAAATACGAGCAGTACTTC
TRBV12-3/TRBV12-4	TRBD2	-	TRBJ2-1	CASSLLAGGWNEQFF	TGTGCCAGCAGTCTCCTAGCGGGAGGGTGGAATGAGCAGTTCTTC
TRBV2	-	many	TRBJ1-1	CASGAVLNTEAFF	TGTGCCAGCGGGGCGGTCCTGAACACTGAAGCTTTCTTT
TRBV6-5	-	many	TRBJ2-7	CASSYPLGSGAYEQYF	TGTGCCAGCAGTTACCCGCTGGGATCAGGGGCCTACGAGCAGTACTTC
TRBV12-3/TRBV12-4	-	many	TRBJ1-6	CASSPAGDNSPLHF	TGTGCCAGCAGTCCGGCAGGGGATAATTCACCCCTCCACTTT
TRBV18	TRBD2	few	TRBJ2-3	CASSPGLASESTQYF	TGTGCCAGCTCACCGGGACTAGCGTCAGAGAGTACGCAGTATTTT
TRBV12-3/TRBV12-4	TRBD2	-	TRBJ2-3	CASSPGTSGSPTDTQYF	TGTGCCAGCAGCCCTGGGACTAGCGGAAGCCCGACAGATACGCAGTATTTT
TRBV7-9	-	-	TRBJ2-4	CASSPGIRVLAKNIQYF	TGTGCCAGCAGTCCAGGGATACGAGTTTTAGCCAAAAACATTCAGTACTTC
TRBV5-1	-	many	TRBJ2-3	CASSIRVGSTDTQYF	TGCGCCAGCAGCATCCGGGTTGGGAGCACAGATACGCAGTATTTT
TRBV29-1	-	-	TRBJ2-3	CSVEEGAGVPADTQYF	TGCAGCGTTGAAGAAGGGGCAGGGGTTCCGGCAGATACGCAGTATTTT
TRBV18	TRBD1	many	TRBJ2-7	CASSPLGTGGSYEQYF	TGTGCCAGCTCACCCCTAGGGACAGGGGGCTCCTACGAGCAGTACTTC
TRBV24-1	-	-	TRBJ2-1	CATSANPGTAPGLIYNEQSF	TGTGCCACCAGTGCTAACCCCGGGACAGCCCCGGGACTAATATACAATGAGCAGTCCTTC
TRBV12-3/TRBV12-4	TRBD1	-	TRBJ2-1	CASSFYRGSRGYNEQFF	TGTGCCAGCAGTTTTTACAGGGGCTCCCGGGGCTACAATGAGCAGTTCTTC
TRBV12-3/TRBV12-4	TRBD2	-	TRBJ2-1	CASSLQNFWGGFNEQFF	TGTGCCAGCAGCCTCCAGAATTTCTGGGGAGGGTTCAATGAGCAGTTCTTC
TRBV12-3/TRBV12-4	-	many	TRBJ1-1	CASSYGGDSEAFF	TGTGCCAGCAGTTACGGCGGAGACTCTGAAGCTTTCTTT
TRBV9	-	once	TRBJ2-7	CASSVLAGASCEQYF	TGTGCCAGCAGCGTCCTCGCAGGGGCGTCCTGCGAGCAGTACTTC
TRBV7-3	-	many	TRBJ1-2	CASSLESSNYGYTF	TGTGCCAGCAGCTTAGAAAGTTCTAACTATGGCTACACCTTC
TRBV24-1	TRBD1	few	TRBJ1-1	CATSDAGTGETEAFF	TGTGCCACCAGTGATGCCGGGACAGGGGAGACTGAAGCTTTCTTT
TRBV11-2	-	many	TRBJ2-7	CASRVSGQFYEQYF	TGTGCCAGCCGGGTCAGCGGGCAATTCTACGAGCAGTACTTC
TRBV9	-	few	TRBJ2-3	CASSAQSTSTDTQYF	TGTGCCAGCAGCGCCCAGTCCACAAGCACAGATACGCAGTATTTT
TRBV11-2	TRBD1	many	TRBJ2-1	CASSLRDRGYNEQFF	TGTGCCAGCAGCTTACGGGACAGGGGGTACAATGAGCAGTTCTTC
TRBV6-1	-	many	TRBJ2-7	CASCISRGSGDEQYF	TGTGCCAGCTGTATTTCTAGGGGCAGCGGTGACGAGCAGTACTTC
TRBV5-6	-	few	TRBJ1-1	CASSSGHLNTEAFF	TGTGCCAGCAGTTCGGGACACCTTAACACTGAAGCTTTCTTT
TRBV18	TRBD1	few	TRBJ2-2	CASSPRDSNTGELFF	TGTGCCAGCTCACCCCGGGACAGCAACACCGGGGAGCTGTTTTTT
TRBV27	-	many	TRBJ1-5	CASTSHTSFLLSNQPQHF	TGTGCCAGCACCTCACACACTTCGTTCCTTCTTAGCAATCAGCCCCAGCATTTT
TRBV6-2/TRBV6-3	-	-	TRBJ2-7	CASTDRERTYEQYF	TGTGCCAGCACCGACCGGGAGAGGACCTACGAGCAGTACTTC
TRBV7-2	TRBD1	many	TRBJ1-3	CASSPGQGGNTIYF	TGTGCCAGCAGCCCGGGACAGGGTGGAAACACCATATATTTT
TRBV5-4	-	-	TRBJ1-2	CASSLAIQAGYTF	TGTGCCAGCAGCTTGGCCATCCAGGCTGGCTACACCTTC
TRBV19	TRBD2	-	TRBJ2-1	CASSISAGGIYNEQFF	TGTGCCAGTAGTATTTCAGCGGGAGGAATTTACAATGAGCAGTTCTTC
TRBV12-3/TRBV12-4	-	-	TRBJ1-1	CASSNRRVNTEAFF	TGTGCCAGCAGCAATAGACGAGTGAACACTGAAGCTTTCTTT
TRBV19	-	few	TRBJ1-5	CASSIAGSPHQPQHF	TGTGCCAGTAGTATAGCAGGGTCCCCGCATCAGCCCCAGCATTTT
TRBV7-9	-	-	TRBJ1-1	CASSLGAPAEAFF	TGTGCCAGCAGCTTAGGGGCCCCAGCTGAAGCTTTCTTT
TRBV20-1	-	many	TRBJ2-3	CSARDGRDHTDTQYF	TGCAGTGCTAGAGATGGGCGGGACCACACAGATACGCAGTATTTT
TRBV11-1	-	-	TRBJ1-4	CASSLAGAAATNEKLFF	TGTGCCAGCAGCTTAGCAGGTGCTGCTGCAACTAATGAAAAACTGTTTTTT
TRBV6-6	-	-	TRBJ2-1	CASSYSPARGRNEQFF	TGTGCCAGCAGTTACTCACCGGCCAGGGGGAGGAATGAGCAGTTCTTC
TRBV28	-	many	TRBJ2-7	CASMGWGGTYEQYF	TGTGCCAGCATGGGGTGGGGGGGCACCTACGAGCAGTACTTC
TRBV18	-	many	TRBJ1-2	CASSPPTGHRPPGYTF	TGTGCCAGCTCACCACCCACAGGACACCGTCCCCCTGGCTACACCTTC
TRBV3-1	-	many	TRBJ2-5	CASSHQGWKSRETQYF	TGTGCCAGCAGCCACCAGGGGTGGAAGTCCAGGGAGACCCAGTACTTC
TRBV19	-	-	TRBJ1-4	CASSGQRGEKLFF	TGTGCCAGTAGCGGACAGCGGGGAGAAAAACTGTTTTTT